Shown below are 17 T cell receptor beta chains from a single sample sequenced in a study of tumor-infiltrating lymphocytes in primary liver carcinoma. The researchers obtained blood RNA from unsorted whole blood and also extracted germline DNA. TCR beta cDNA was made from roughly 500 ng total RNA with a constant-region primer. Investigators got TCR beta libraries out of three nested multiplex PCR rounds, done with slightly modified ARM-PCR. TRBV1-TRBV30 forward primers paired with a C-beta reverse primer drove the first two PCR rounds, approximately 11 cycles each. TCRdb re-called the multiplex PCR reads with MiXCR, one entry per CDR3 protein. The sample lists 250,000 to 350,000 distinct CDR3 sequences, 58% seen once, with over 15% in the top ten. The sequenced material came from peripheral blood. These receptors were obtained from a young woman with primary liver carcinoma and hepatitis B virus infection.

Concerning this clonotype: This may be a read error: a much more frequent sequence differs by one nucleotide. The final CDR3 position lacks the conserved phenylalanine or tryptophan, pointing to a likely read error. The CDR3 here is CASSLGAGVETQYL. Here the CDR3 DNA reads TGTGCCAGCAGCTTAGGAGCGGGAGTGGAGACCCAGTACCTC. The V and J genes are TRBV7-8 and TRBJ2-5; 8 bases match TRBD2. The CDR3 totals 14 residues. CDR1 is SGHVS and CDR2 is FQNEAQ in the germline V gene. J was trimmed by 5 bases and V by 1 base; bases with no gene match: 3.

Only a few counts were recorded for this clonotype. The J gene is TRBJ1-3, the V gene TRBV10-3; D may be TRBD1 (5 bases). Per the germline V gene, CDR1 is ENHRY and CDR2 is SYGVKD. CDR3 size: 15 residues. V lost 6 bases and J lost 3, with 15 bases in between. The CDR3 sequence: CAISPQGVGGNTIYF. CDR3 in DNA: TGTGCCATCAGCCCACAAGGGGTCGGTGGAAACACCATATATTTT.

The chain employs TRBV12-3 or TRBV12-4 and TRBJ2-7; D unclear. V dropped 1 base and J dropped 6 bases, with 7 bases sitting between them. The length of the CDR3 is 12 residues. The CDR3 reads CASSLVRSEQYF. The CDR3 DNA follows: TGTGCCAGCAGTTTAGTAAGGTCCGAGCAGTACTTC.

Notes on this clonotype: A single base separates this from a much larger clone, so it may be a read error. The CDR3 does not close with the conserved phenylalanine or tryptophan, likely indicating a read error. J is TRBJ2-3 and V is TRBV29-1; no clear D. V dropped 2 bases and J dropped 5 bases, with 5 bases sitting between them. The germline V gene encodes CDR1 SQVTM and CDR2 ANQGSEA. There are 11 residues in the CDR3. The CDR3 DNA is TGCAGCGTTGAATTAGGAGATACGCAGTATTTA. It encodes CSVELGDTQYL.

The V gene is TRBV9, the J gene TRBJ1-4; possible D gene TRBD1, 6 bases. Germline CDR1 SGDLS, CDR2 YYNGEE. The length of the CDR3 is 15 residues. V was trimmed by 2 bases and J by 8 bases, leaving 16 bases between them. CDR3 nucleotide sequence: TGTGCCAGCAGCGTTCGAGGGGGAGTACAGGAAAAACTGTTTTTT. This encodes CASSVRGGVQEKLFF.

V gene TRBV29-1 combines with J gene TRBJ1-2; tentative D call: TRBD1 (6 bases). Germline lookup yields CDR1 SQVTM and CDR2 ANQGSEA. The CDR3 is 13 amino acids. The CDR3 sequence is CRAPNREGNGYTF. In DNA form, the CDR3 reads TGCCGCGCGCCGAACAGGGAAGGCAATGGCTACACCTTC.

This clonotype has a handful of counts. The rearrangement links TRBV12-3 or TRBV12-4 to TRBJ1-2, with a weak D call TRBD1 (6 bases). V dropped 6 bases and J dropped 7 bases, with 12 bases sitting between them. The length of the CDR3 is 12 residues. The CDR3 DNA follows: TGTGCCAGCAGCCTCTCAGGGGTTGGCTACACCTTC. Residues: CASSLSGVGYTF.

J is TRBJ1-4 and V is TRBV28; tentative D call: TRBD1 (6 bases). CDR1 and CDR2 (germline): MDHEN, SYDVKM. The germline V and J ends were trimmed by 4 bases and 5 bases, with 11 bases remaining between them. The CDR3 is made up of 14 amino acids. The CDR3 region is CASSYRDPNEKLFF. The DNA of the CDR3 is TGTGCCAGCAGTTACAGGGACCCCAATGAAAAACTGTTTTTT. Looking up the rest from reference TRBV28 and TRBJ1-4 gives the full variable domain: DVKVTQSSRYLVKRTGEKVFLECVQDMDHENMFWYRQDPGLGLRLIYFSYDVKMKEKGDIPEGYSVSREKKERFSLILESASTNQTSMYLCASSYRDPNEKLFFGSGTQLSVL.

This chain joins TRBV19 and TRBJ1-5; D unclear. The germline V and J ends were trimmed by 8 bases and 10 bases, with 15 bases remaining between them. There are 12 residues in the CDR3. Germline V lookup: CDR1 LNHDA, CDR2 SQIVND (reference sequence). This CDR3 is CASGVPAEPQHF. The DNA for the CDR3 is TGTGCCAGTGGAGTCCCGGCCGAACCCCAGCATTTT.

This clonotype came up a few times. V usage is TRBV28 and J usage is TRBJ1-1; tentative D call: TRBD1 (6 bases). Trimming cost V 6 bases and J 4 bases, with 15 bases left between them. The CDR3 is made up of 14 amino acids. The V gene's germline CDR1 is MDHEN and CDR2 SYDVKM. CDR3 sequence (DNA): TGTGCCAGCAGACTATTGGGGGGGCCCACTGAAGCTTTCTTT. Encoded protein: CASRLLGGPTEAFF.

To note about this clonotype: A single base separates this from a much larger clone, so it may be a read error. Without the conserved terminal phenylalanine or tryptophan, this CDR3 likely stems from a read error. CDR3 sequence (DNA): TGTGCTAGTGGTTTGTTCAGGGAAGAGACCCAGTACCTC. This codes for CASGLFREETQYL. This chain links TRBV12-5 with TRBJ2-5, with D tentatively TRBD1 (5 bases). The CDR3 spans 13 residues. Germline CDR1 is LGHNT and CDR2 is FRNRAP. V lost 2 bases and J 3 bases, leaving 7 bases between the germline ends.

Note on this clonotype: Lacking the conserved final phenylalanine or tryptophan, this CDR3 likely reflects a read error. V usage is TRBV30 and J usage is TRBJ1-5; D is ambiguous. The germline V gene encodes CDR1 GTSNPN and CDR2 SVGIG (reference sequence). V was trimmed by 0 bases and J by 4 bases, leaving 7 bases between them. CDR3 size: 13 residues. This chain's CDR3 is CAWSVTENQPQHY. The CDR3 DNA follows: TGTGCCTGGAGTGTGACGGAGAATCAGCCCCAGCATTAT.

This clonotype was observed a single time. A read error may account for a junction end that differs from germline. J is TRBJ2-3 and V is TRBV5-6, with D unresolved. The CDR3 spans 16 residues. CDR1 SGHDT and CDR2 YYEEEE come from the germline V gene. In nucleotides, the CDR3 is TGTGCCAGCAGCTTGATGGTCGACTCACGCACAGATACGCACTATTTT. It encodes CASSLMVDSRTDTHYF.

A remark on this clonotype: A much more abundant neighbour one base away suggests this may be a read error. J is TRBJ2-7 and V is TRBV12-3 or TRBV12-4, with TRBD1 as a possible D gene (6 bases). The CDR3 loop spans 16 amino acids. In DNA form, the CDR3 reads TGTGACAGCAGTTTAAGAGTTCAGACAGGTTCCTACGAGCAGTACTTC. Translation gives CDSSLRVQTGSYEQYF.

Comments on this clonotype: The conserved final phenylalanine or tryptophan is absent from the CDR3, which likely points to a read error. This rearrangement joins TRBV6-1 to TRBJ2-4; unclear D gene. The ends were cut back, 0 bases at V and 10 bases at J, with 7 bases in the middle. Germline V gene lookup returns CDR1 MNHNS and CDR2 SASEGT. This CDR3 has 12 residues. CDR3 coding DNA: TGTGCCAGCAGTGAAGCGCCGGAGATTCAGTACTTG. Translating gives CASSEAPEIQYL.

The chain recombines TRBV10-3 with TRBJ2-3, with 9 bases that match TRBD2. CDR1 and CDR2 from the germline V gene are ENHRY and SYGVKD. The CDR3 consists of 19 residues. Trimming cost V 1 base and J 2 bases; bases outside gene matches: 13. The CDR3 spells CAISEYGTASGAPTDTQYF. The CDR3 DNA sequence: TGTGCCATCAGTGAGTACGGGACAGCTAGCGGGGCCCCCACAGATACGCAGTATTTT.

To note about this clonotype: This could be a read error, since a much larger clone is one nucleotide away. The chain joins TRBV6-6 to TRBJ1-1; no clear D. CDR1 and CDR2 (germline): MNHNY, SVGAGI (reference sequence). CDR3 length equals 11 residues. The CDR3 sequence is CASMRLTGAFF. As DNA, the CDR3 is TGTGCCAGCATGAGGTTAACTGGAGCTTTCTTT.